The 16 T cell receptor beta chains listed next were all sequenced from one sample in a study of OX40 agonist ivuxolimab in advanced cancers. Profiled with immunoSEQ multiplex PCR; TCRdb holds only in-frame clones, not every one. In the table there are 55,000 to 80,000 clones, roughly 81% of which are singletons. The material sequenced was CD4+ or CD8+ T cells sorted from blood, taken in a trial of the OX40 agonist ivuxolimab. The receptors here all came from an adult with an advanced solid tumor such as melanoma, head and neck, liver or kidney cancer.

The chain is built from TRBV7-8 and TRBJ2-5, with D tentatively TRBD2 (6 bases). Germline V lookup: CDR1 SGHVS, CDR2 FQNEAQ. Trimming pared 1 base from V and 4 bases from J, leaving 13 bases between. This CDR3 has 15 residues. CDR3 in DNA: TGTGCCAGCAGCTTAGAGCTTGGAGCGGGAGAGACCCAGTACTTC. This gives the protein CASSLELGAGETQYF.

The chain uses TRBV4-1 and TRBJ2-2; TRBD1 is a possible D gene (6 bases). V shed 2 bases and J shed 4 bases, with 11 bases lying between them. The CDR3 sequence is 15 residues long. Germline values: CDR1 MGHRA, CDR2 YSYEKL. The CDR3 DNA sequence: TGCGCCAGCAGCCAACAGGGGTCGGGCACCGGGGAGCTGTTTTTT. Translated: CASSQQGSGTGELFF.

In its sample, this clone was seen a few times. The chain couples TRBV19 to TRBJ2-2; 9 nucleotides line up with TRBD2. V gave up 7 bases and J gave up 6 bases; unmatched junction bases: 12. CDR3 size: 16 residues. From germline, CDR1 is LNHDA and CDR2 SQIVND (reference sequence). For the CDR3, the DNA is TGTGCCAGTAACCCCCCCCTAGCGGGAAAGGCCGGGGAGCTGTTTTTT. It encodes CASNPPLAGKAGELFF.

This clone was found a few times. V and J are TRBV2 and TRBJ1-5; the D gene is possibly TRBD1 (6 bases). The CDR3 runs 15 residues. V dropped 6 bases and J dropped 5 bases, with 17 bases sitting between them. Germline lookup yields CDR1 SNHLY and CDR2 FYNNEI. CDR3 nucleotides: TGTGCCAGCAGAGGAGCCAGGGGACGGGATCAGCCCCAGCATTTT. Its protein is CASRGARGRDQPQHF.

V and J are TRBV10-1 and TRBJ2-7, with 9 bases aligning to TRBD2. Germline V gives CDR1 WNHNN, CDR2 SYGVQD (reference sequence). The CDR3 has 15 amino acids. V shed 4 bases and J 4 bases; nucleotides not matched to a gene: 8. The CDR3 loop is CASSAKVAGAYEQYF. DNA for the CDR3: TGCGCCAGCAGTGCGAAAGTAGCGGGGGCTTACGAGCAGTACTTC.

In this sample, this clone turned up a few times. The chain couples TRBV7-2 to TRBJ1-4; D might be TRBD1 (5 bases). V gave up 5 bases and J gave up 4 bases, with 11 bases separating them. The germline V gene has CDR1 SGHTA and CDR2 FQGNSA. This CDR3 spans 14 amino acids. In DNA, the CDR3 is TGTGCCAGCAGCCCCAGGGTCCTTAATGAAAAACTGTTTTTT. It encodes CASSPRVLNEKLFF.

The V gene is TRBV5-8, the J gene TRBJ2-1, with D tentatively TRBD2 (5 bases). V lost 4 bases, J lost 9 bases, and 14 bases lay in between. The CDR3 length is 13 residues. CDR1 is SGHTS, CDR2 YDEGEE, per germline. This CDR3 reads CASSQDGGGEQFF. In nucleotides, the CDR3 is TGTGCCAGCAGCCAGGACGGAGGTGGTGAGCAGTTCTTC.

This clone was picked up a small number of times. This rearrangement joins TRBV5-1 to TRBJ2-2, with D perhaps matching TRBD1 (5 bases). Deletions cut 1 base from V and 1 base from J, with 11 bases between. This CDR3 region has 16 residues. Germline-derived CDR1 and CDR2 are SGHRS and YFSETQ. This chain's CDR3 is CASSLRSQGNTGELFF. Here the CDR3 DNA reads TGCGCCAGCAGCTTGCGTTCCCAGGGGAACACCGGGGAGCTGTTTTTT.

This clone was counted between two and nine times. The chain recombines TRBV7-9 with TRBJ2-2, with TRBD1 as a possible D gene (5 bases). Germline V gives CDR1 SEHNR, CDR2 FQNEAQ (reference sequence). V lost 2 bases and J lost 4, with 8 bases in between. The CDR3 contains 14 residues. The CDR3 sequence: CASSLRQSTGELFF. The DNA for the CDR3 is TGTGCCAGCAGCTTAAGACAGTCCACCGGGGAGCTGTTTTTT.

CDR3 sequence reads: CASSLADRGRQTQYF. The CDR3 DNA reads TGCGCCAGCAGCTTGGCCGACAGGGGGCGGCAGACCCAGTACTTC. The V call is TRBV5-1, the J call TRBJ2-5; 10 positions match TRBD1. CDR1 is SGHRS, CDR2 YFSETQ, per germline. The CDR3 totals 15 residues. V lost 0 bases, J lost 6 bases, and 5 bases stayed unmatched.

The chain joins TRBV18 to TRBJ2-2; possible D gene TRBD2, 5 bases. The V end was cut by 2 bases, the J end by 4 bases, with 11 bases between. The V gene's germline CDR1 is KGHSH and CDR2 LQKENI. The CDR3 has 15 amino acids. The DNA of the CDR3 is TGTGCCAGCTCACCAAGACTAACGAGCACCGGGGAGCTGTTTTTT. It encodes CASSPRLTSTGELFF.

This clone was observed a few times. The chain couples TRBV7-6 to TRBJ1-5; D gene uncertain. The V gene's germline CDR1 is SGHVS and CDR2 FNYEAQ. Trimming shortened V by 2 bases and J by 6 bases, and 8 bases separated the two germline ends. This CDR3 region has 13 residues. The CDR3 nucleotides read TGTGCCAGCAGCTTAAGCCGTACTCAGCCCCAGCATTTT. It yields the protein CASSLSRTQPQHF.

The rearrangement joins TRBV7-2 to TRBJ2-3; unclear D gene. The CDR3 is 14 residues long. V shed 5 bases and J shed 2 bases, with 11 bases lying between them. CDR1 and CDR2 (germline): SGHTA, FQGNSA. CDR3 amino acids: CASSGARTTDTQYF. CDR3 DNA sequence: TGTGCCAGCAGCGGAGCGCGGACCACAGATACGCAGTATTTT.

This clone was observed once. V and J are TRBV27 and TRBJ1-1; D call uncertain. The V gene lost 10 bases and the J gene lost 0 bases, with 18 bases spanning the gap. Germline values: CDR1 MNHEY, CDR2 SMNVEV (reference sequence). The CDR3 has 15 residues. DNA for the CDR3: TGTGCCACCAAGAAATGGAGCGATATGAACACTGAAGCTTTCTTT. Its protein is CATKKWSDMNTEAFF.

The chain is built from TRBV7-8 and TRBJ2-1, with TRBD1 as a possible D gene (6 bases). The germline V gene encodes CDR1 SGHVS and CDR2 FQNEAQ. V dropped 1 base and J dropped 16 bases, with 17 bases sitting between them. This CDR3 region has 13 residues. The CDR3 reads CASSLGGRTEGFF. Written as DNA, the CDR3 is TGTGCCAGCAGCTTAGGGGGGCGGACAGAAGGATTCTTC.

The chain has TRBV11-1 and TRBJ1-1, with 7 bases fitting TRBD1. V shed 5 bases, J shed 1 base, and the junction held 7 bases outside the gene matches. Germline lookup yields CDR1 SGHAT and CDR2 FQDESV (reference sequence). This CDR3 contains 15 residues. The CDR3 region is CASSRQGRGNTEAFF. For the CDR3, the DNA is TGTGCCAGCAGCCGACAGGGACGTGGGAACACTGAAGCTTTCTTT.